One and the same sample provided the 8 T cell receptor beta chains below, sequenced in a study of T cell clonotyping in hematopoietic cell transplantation. This table comes from immunoSEQ multiplex PCR, and its TCRdb copy is limited to in-frame clones, with some not included. This table has 13,000 or so clones, around 97% appearing once. The input for sequencing was peripheral blood mononuclear cells, taken 30 days after allogeneic stem cell transplant. All receptors come from a female patient aged 50 to 65 who had an allogeneic stem cell transplant from an unrelated donor, so T cells may come from the graft donor. Some clones in this sample may be carry-over from other donors' samples.

This chain links TRBV15 with TRBJ2-7; TRBD1 is a possible D gene (5 bases). The CDR3 consists of 14 residues. The V end lost 0 bases, the J end lost 3 bases, and 9 bases lay between the germline ends. The germline gives CDR1 LNHNV, CDR2 YYDKDF (reference sequence). The CDR3 DNA sequence: TGTGCCACCAGCAGAGATCGACAGCACTACGAGCAGTACTTC. Encoded protein: CATSRDRQHYEQYF.

The V and J genes are TRBV6-5 and TRBJ2-3; 9 bases map to TRBD1. The CDR3 has 16 residues. V lost 3 bases, J lost 7 bases, and 11 bases stayed unmatched. Germline CDR1 reads MNHEY; CDR2 reads SVGAGI. This CDR3 reads CASSYGSGQGIHTQYF. CDR3 DNA sequence: TGTGCCAGCAGTTATGGGTCGGGACAGGGAATACATACGCAGTATTTT.

This chain joins TRBV29-1 and TRBJ1-1; no clear D gene. V was clipped by 4 bases and J by 4 bases, with 10 bases between them. The CDR3 is made up of 12 amino acids. Germline V gene data show CDR1 as SQVTM and CDR2 as ANQGSEA. CDR3 nucleotide sequence: TGCAGCGTTGCGTTGGTGAGCACTGAAGCTTTCTTT. Translated: CSVALVSTEAFF.

The rearrangement links TRBV27 to TRBJ1-1; no clear D gene. V lost 6 bases, J lost 6 bases, and 11 bases lay in between. CDR1 and CDR2 from the germline V gene are MNHEY and SMNVEV (reference sequence). The CDR3 has 12 residues. The CDR3 bases are TGTGCCAGCAGCCAACCACAAGCTGAAGCTTTCTTT. Its protein is CASSQPQAEAFF.

The chain employs TRBV9 and TRBJ2-7, with 9 bases fitting TRBD1. V trimming: 4 bases; J trimming: 3 bases; junction bases outside the gene matches: 5. Germline CDR1 reads SGDLS; CDR2 reads YYNGEE. This CDR3 has 14 amino acids. The CDR3 DNA follows: TGTGCCAGCAGCCCCGGACAGGGGATCTACGAGCAGTACTTC. Residues: CASSPGQGIYEQYF.

The chain recombines TRBV19 with TRBJ1-5; no clear D. The germline V and J ends were trimmed by 3 bases and 1 base, with 13 bases remaining between them. The CDR3 is 16 residues long. The V gene's germline CDR1 is LNHDA and CDR2 SQIVND (reference sequence). This chain's CDR3 is CASSIPPDLSNQPQHF. The CDR3 coding sequence is TGTGCCAGTAGTATCCCACCGGATCTGAGCAATCAGCCCCAGCATTTT.

This chain connects TRBV2 to TRBJ1-5, with D perhaps matching TRBD1 (5 bases). Looked up from germline, CDR1 is SNHLY and CDR2 is FYNNEI. V was trimmed by 3 bases and J by 8 bases, leaving 14 bases between them. The CDR3 has 14 residues. This CDR3 reads CASSEGGLVEPQHF. CDR3 in DNA: TGTGCCAGCAGTGAGGGGGGTTTGGTGGAGCCCCAGCATTTT.

In its sample, this clone was seen once. The V gene is TRBV30, the J gene TRBJ1-2; no firm D call. The V end was cut by 4 bases, the J end by 2 bases, with 20 bases between. The CDR3 length is 16 residues. CDR1 is GTSNPN, CDR2 SVGIG, per germline (reference sequence). The DNA for the CDR3 is TGTGCCTGGACCGCCCGAGTGGGGATCAGCAACTATGGCTACACCTTC. It codes for CAWTARVGISNYGYTF.